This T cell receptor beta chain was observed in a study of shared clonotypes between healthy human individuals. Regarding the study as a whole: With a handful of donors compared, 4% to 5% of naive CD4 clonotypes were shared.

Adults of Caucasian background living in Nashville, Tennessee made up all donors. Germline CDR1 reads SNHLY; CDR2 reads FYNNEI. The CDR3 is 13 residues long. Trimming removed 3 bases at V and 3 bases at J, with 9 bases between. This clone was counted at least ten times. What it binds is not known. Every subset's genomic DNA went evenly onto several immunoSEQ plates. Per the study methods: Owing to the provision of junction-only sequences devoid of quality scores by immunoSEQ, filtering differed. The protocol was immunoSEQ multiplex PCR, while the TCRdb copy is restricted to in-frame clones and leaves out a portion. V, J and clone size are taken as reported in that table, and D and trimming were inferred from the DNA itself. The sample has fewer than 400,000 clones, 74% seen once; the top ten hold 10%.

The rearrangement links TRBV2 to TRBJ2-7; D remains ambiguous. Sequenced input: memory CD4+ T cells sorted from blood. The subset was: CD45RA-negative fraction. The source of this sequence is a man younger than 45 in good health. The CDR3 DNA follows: TGTGCCAGCAGTGACTGGGTTGGCTACGAGCAGTACTTC. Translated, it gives CASSDWVGYEQYF.